This T cell receptor (beta chain) was profiled in a study of blood T cell repertoires in COVID-19. Overall study context: Sites across the United States, Italy and Spain contributed samples from acute and convalescent COVID-19. PBMCs, B-cell-depleted T cells, or T cells provided the cDNA or gDNA that made up the material.

In the original workflow: Amplification of reference gene primers provided the estimated nucleated cell counts. Assay: immunoSEQ multiplex PCR; the TCRdb copy retains only in-frame clones and omits some. For V, J and clone size, that table is used; D and trimming come from the DNA. Of about 140,000 clones listed, just over 85% are singletons. V lost 2 bases, J lost 7 bases, and 10 bases stayed unmatched. Germline V gene lookup returns CDR1 SGHAT and CDR2 FQNNGV. This CDR3 region has 16 residues. The sequencing input was peripheral blood. The gene calls are TRBV11-2 and TRBJ2-1, with TRBD2 matching over 8 bases. The sequence derives from a woman between 55 and 75 years old with acute or convalescent COVID-19. The CDR3 protein is CASSLSRGTSPNEQFF. The CDR3, as DNA: TGTGCCAGCAGCTTAAGTCGCGGGACTAGTCCGAATGAGCAGTTCTTC.